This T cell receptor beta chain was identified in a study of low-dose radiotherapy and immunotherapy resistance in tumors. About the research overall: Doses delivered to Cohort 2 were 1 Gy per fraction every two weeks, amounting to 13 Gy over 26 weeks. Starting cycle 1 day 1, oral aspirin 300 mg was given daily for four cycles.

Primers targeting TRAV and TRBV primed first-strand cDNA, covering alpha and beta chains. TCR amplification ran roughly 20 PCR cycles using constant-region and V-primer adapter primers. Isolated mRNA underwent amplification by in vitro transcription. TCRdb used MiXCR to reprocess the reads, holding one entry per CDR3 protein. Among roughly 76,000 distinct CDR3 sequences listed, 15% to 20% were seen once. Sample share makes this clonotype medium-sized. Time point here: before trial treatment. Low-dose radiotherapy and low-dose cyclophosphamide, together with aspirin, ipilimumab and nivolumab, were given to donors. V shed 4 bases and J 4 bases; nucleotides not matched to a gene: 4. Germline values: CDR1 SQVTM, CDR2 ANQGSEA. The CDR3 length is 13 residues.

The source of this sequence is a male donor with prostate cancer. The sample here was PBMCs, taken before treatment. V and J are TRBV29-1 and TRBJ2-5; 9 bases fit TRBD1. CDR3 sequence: CSVVLTGGETQYF. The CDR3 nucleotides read TGCAGCGTTGTCCTGACAGGGGGAGAGACCCAGTACTTC.